These 30 T cell receptor beta chains originate from one sample sequenced in a study of vaccination effects on CD4 cells after COVID-19. With the ViraFEST assay, the study expanded antigen-specific CD4+ T cells using viral peptide pools, then sequenced them. Following an approximately eleven-day culture, CD4+ T cells were purified. Testing of the vaccine recipients showed negative nucleocapsid antibodies and no prior SARS-CoV-2 infection. Sequenced by immunoSEQ multiplex PCR; TCRdb stores in-frame clones only, minus some. This table holds approximately 23,000 clones, about two thirds found once. These receptors' targets are unknown. The starting material was CD4+ T cells from PBMCs cultured with HCoV-OC43 spike peptides, obtained before COVID-19 vaccination. Subset in this sample: HCoV-OC43 spike overlapping peptide pool stimulation. The receptor source for this set is a human donor who received a COVID-19 vaccine.

The chain employs TRBV2 and TRBJ2-5, with TRBD1 matching 10 bases. The CDR3 sequence is 15 residues long. V dropped 5 bases and J dropped 4; count of bases not matched to a gene: 7. CDR1 and CDR2 from the germline V gene are SNHLY and FYNNEI. The CDR3 coding sequence is TGTGCCAGCAGTACGCGGACAGGGGGGGGAGAGACCCAGTACTTC. Its translation is CASSTRTGGGETQYF.

The chain uses TRBV5-8 and TRBJ2-7, with D possibly being TRBD1 (6 bases). The CDR3 is made up of 15 amino acids. With 9 bases removed from V and 0 bases from J, the gap between germline ends came to 19 bases. Germline V gene data show CDR1 as SGHTS and CDR2 as YDEGEE. The CDR3 protein is CATRTGQFSSYEQYF. CDR3 nucleotide sequence: TGTGCCACACGGACCGGACAGTTTAGCTCCTACGAGCAGTACTTC. Looking up the rest from reference TRBV5-8 and TRBJ2-7 gives the full variable domain: EAGVTQSPTHLIKTRGQQATLRCSPISGHTSVYWYQQALGLGLQFLLWYDEGEERNRGNFPPRFSGRQFPNYSSELNVNALELEDSALYLCATRTGQFSSYEQYFGPGTRLTVT.

The chain uses TRBV20-1 and TRBJ1-5; D is unclear. The CDR3 loop spans 10 amino acids. Per the germline V gene, CDR1 is DFQATT and CDR2 is SNEGSKA (reference sequence). With 3 bases removed from V and 7 bases from J, the gap between germline ends came to 4 bases. The CDR3 coding sequence is TGCAGTGCTAGGGGCCAGCCCCAGCATTTT. Amino acids: CSARGQPQHF.

The chain combines TRBV6-5 with TRBJ2-1; 7 positions agree with TRBD2. The V gene end was trimmed by 2 bases and the J gene end by 4 bases; junction bases not matched to a gene: 2. The CDR3 covers 14 residues. In germline, CDR1 is MNHEY, CDR2 SVGAGI. Here the CDR3 reads CASSYAGEYNEQFF. In DNA form, the CDR3 reads TGTGCCAGCAGTTACGCGGGAGAATACAATGAGCAGTTCTTC.

The chain recombines TRBV9 with TRBJ1-2; 11 nucleotides line up with TRBD1. V lost 0 bases and J lost 3; bases outside the gene matches: 1. Germline CDR1 SGDLS, CDR2 YYNGEE. The CDR3 runs 15 residues. The CDR3 sequence is CASSVGTGGDYGYTF. CDR3 nucleotides: TGTGCCAGCAGCGTAGGGACAGGGGGCGACTATGGCTACACCTTC.

This chain links TRBV7-8 with TRBJ1-6; 8 nucleotides agree with TRBD1. The CDR3 loop spans 17 amino acids. Trimming removed 4 bases from V and 4 bases from J; junction bases left unmatched: 9. Germline CDR1 SGHVS, CDR2 FQNEAQ. CDR3 sequence: CASSSPGGFQYNSPLHF. The CDR3 nucleotides are TGTGCCAGCAGCTCCCCAGGGGGCTTCCAATATAATTCACCCCTCCACTTT.

CDR3 sequence: CASSDRQGRGTEAFF. The CDR3 DNA follows: TGTGCCAGCAGTGATAGACAGGGGCGAGGCACTGAAGCTTTCTTT. The rearrangement joins TRBV25-1 to TRBJ1-1; 8 nucleotides align to TRBD1. CDR3 length: 15 amino acids. The germline gives CDR1 MGHDK, CDR2 SYGVNS. The trim removed 3 bases at V and 4 bases at J, leaving 7 bases unmatched.

This clone was seen a few times. This chain links TRBV3-1 (or the pseudogene TRBV3-2) with TRBJ1-1; no firm D call. The V gene's germline CDR1 is LGHDT and CDR2 YNNKEL (reference sequence). The CDR3 length is 13 residues. V lost 4 bases, J lost 4 bases, and 10 bases lay in between. This CDR3 reads CASSRAPTTEAFF. CDR3 coding DNA: TGTGCCAGCAGCCGGGCCCCCACCACTGAAGCTTTCTTT.

J is TRBJ2-1 and V is TRBV24-1; 8 nucleotides line up with TRBD2. V lost 4 bases to trimming and J lost 0 bases; unmatched junction nucleotides: 7. Germline CDR1 reads KGHDR; CDR2 reads SFDVKD. This CDR3 spans 17 amino acids. The DNA for the CDR3 is TGTGCCACCAGTGACCTAGCGGGTGAGAGCTCCTACAATGAGCAGTTCTTC. Protein product: CATSDLAGESSYNEQFF.

The chain combines TRBV19 with TRBJ1-5; D is uncertain. The CDR3 loop spans 15 amino acids. The V and J ends lost 3 bases and 2 bases respectively, with 11 bases between them. Germline V gene lookup returns CDR1 LNHDA and CDR2 SQIVND (reference sequence). Written as DNA, the CDR3 is TGTGCCAGTAGTATCCTTGGGGTCGGCAATCAGCCCCAGCATTTT. This translates into CASSILGVGNQPQHF.

Only a few counts were recorded for this clone. The gene calls are TRBV7-9 and TRBJ1-6, with D hard to call. The germline gives CDR1 SEHNR, CDR2 FQNEAQ (reference sequence). The CDR3 covers 12 residues. The V end lost 1 base, the J end lost 8 bases, and 3 bases lay between the germline ends. CDR3 protein: CASSLGDSPLHF. The CDR3, as DNA: TGTGCCAGCAGCTTAGGTGATTCACCCCTCCACTTT.

The chain couples TRBV2 to TRBJ2-3; no definite D call. Germline CDR1 and CDR2: SNHLY and FYNNEI. V was clipped by 8 bases and J by 5 bases, with 8 bases between them. The CDR3 covers 11 residues. The CDR3 protein is CASGSLDTQYF. The CDR3 bases are TGTGCCAGCGGATCCCTAGATACGCAGTATTTT.

This clone has a single count. The rearrangement links TRBV19 to TRBJ1-2; D may be TRBD1 (6 bases). The CDR3 is made up of 14 amino acids. V was pared by 3 bases and J by 4 bases, with 12 bases between. Germline values: CDR1 LNHDA, CDR2 SQIVND (reference sequence). CDR3 protein: CASSIEGQIYGYTF. The CDR3, as DNA: TGTGCCAGTAGTATTGAGGGACAAATCTATGGCTACACCTTC.

CDR3 sequence reads: CASSFLSWQGQGNTIYF. The CDR3 DNA reads as TGTGCCAGCAGTTTTCTAAGTTGGCAGGGACAGGGAAACACCATATATTTT. The chain uses TRBV28 and TRBJ1-3; 7 nucleotides match TRBD1. V lost 3 bases and J lost 4; bases outside the gene matches: 12. Germline values: CDR1 MDHEN, CDR2 SYDVKM. The CDR3 loop spans 17 amino acids. Based on the CDR3 plus reference TRBV28 and TRBJ1-3, the full variable domain is DVKVTQSSRYLVKRTGEKVFLECVQDMDHENMFWYRQDPGLGLRLIYFSYDVKMKEKGDIPEGYSVSREKKERFSLILESASTNQTSMYLCASSFLSWQGQGNTIYFGEGSWLTVV.

The genes are TRBV19 and TRBJ1-6; TRBD1 might be the D (5 bases). CDR1 is LNHDA and CDR2 is SQIVND in the germline V gene (reference sequence). This CDR3 contains 14 residues. V was clipped by 8 bases and J by 1 base, with 9 bases between them. CDR3 sequence (DNA): TGTGCCAGTGCTCAGGGTTCCTATAATTCACCCCTCCACTTT. Translation: CASAQGSYNSPLHF.

The chain has TRBV6-2 or TRBV6-3 and TRBJ1-6; D ambiguous. The length of the CDR3 is 15 residues. Germline V CDR1 and CDR2: MNHEY, SVGEGT. V was shortened by 6 bases and J by 8 bases, with 17 bases between the two germline ends. For the CDR3, the DNA is TGTGCCAGCAGCTATGGACCCCCTCGGGATTCACCCCTCCACTTT. Translating it yields CASSYGPPRDSPLHF.

V gene TRBV19 combines with J gene TRBJ2-7, with a weak D call TRBD1 (7 bases). Per the germline V gene, CDR1 is LNHDA and CDR2 is SQIVND (reference sequence). The CDR3 has 16 amino acids. V lost 3 bases and J 3 bases, leaving 18 bases between the germline ends. The CDR3 here is CASSMSAGRGYYEQYF. CDR3 in DNA: TGTGCCAGTAGTATGTCAGCGGGCAGGGGGTACTACGAGCAGTACTTC.

The chain employs TRBV19 and TRBJ2-2; the match to TRBD2 covers 7 bases. The V and J ends lost 3 bases and 5 bases, in that order; junction bases with no gene match: 3. The CDR3 covers 14 residues. CDR1 LNHDA and CDR2 SQIVND come from the germline V gene (reference sequence). The CDR3 coding sequence is TGTGCCAGTAGTATCGGGGGGTCGACCGGGGAGCTGTTTTTT. It translates to CASSIGGSTGELFF.

V is TRBV7-9 and J is TRBJ2-3; D gene unclear. CDR3 length: 18 amino acids. Germline V gene data show CDR1 as SEHNR and CDR2 as FQNEAQ (reference sequence). V lost 2 bases to trimming and J lost 3 bases, with 21 bases between them. CDR3 DNA sequence: TGTGCCAGCAGCTTACATACCCTTAGTACCTTGTGGACAGATACGCAGTATTTT. Amino acid sequence: CASSLHTLSTLWTDTQYF.

This clone has only a few counts. The chain links TRBV7-9 to TRBJ2-3; 9 bases agree with TRBD1. Looked up from germline, CDR1 is SEHNR and CDR2 is FQNEAQ (reference sequence). This CDR3 is 15 amino acids long. The junction had 9 bases not matched to a gene; V was cut back by 5 bases and J by 6 bases. CDR3 nucleotides: TGTGCCAGCAGCGACGGACAGGGGTGGACCGATACGCAGTATTTT. As protein: CASSDGQGWTDTQYF.

The sample holds one count of this clone. V and J are TRBV15 and TRBJ1-2; D may be TRBD1 (5 bases). The V end lost 0 bases, the J end lost 1 base, and 12 bases lay between the germline ends. Germline CDR1 LNHNV, CDR2 YYDKDF (reference sequence). The CDR3 runs to 16 residues. Here the CDR3 reads CATSRDWGVRNYGYTF. The CDR3 nucleotides are TGTGCCACCAGCAGAGATTGGGGGGTTCGTAACTATGGCTACACCTTC.

The rearrangement links TRBV4-1 to TRBJ2-2; D possibly matches TRBD1 or TRBD2 (5 bases each). The V end lost 3 bases, the J end lost 0 bases, and 11 bases lay between the germline ends. Germline CDR1 reads MGHRA; CDR2 reads YSYEKL. The CDR3 contains 16 residues. The CDR3 reads CASSQAGTANTGELFF. For the CDR3, the DNA is TGCGCCAGCAGCCAGGCCGGGACGGCGAACACCGGGGAGCTGTTTTTT.

The J gene is TRBJ2-3, the V gene TRBV3-1 (or the pseudogene TRBV3-2), with D perhaps matching TRBD1 (5 bases). The CDR3 sequence is 14 residues long. Trimming cost V 0 bases and J 14 bases, with 18 bases left between them. Germline CDR1 is LGHDT and CDR2 is YNNKEL (reference sequence). CDR3 nucleotides: TGTGCCAGCAGCCAAGATAATCTCGCCATGGGGCCGTATTTT. Amino acids: CASSQDNLAMGPYF.

The V call is TRBV6-5, the J call TRBJ2-7; D is unresolved. CDR1 and CDR2 from the germline V gene are MNHEY and SVGAGI. Trimming took 7 bases from V and 2 from J, leaving 12 bases between them. The CDR3 totals 13 residues. CDR3 loop: CASKKEGPYEQYF. The CDR3 DNA is TGTGCCAGCAAGAAGGAAGGGCCCTACGAGCAGTACTTC.

This chain uses TRBV19 with TRBJ2-6; 8 bases align to TRBD1. The CDR3 consists of 18 residues. The germline V gene has CDR1 LNHDA and CDR2 SQIVND (reference sequence). Trimming took 1 base from V and 0 from J; bases not matched to a gene: 5. The CDR3 region is CASSIARDRGSGANVLTF. CDR3 bases: TGTGCCAGTAGTATAGCTAGAGACAGGGGCTCTGGGGCCAACGTCCTGACTTTC.

V and J are TRBV19 and TRBJ2-3; the match to TRBD2 covers 8 bases. Trimming at V came to 3 bases and at J to 2 bases, leaving 10 bases not matched to a gene. CDR1 LNHDA and CDR2 SQIVND come from the germline V gene (reference sequence). This CDR3 contains 17 residues. CDR3: CASSMSGTRIPTDTQYF. CDR3 DNA: TGTGCCAGTAGTATGTCCGGGACTAGAATTCCCACAGATACGCAGTATTTT.

The chain employs TRBV10-3 and TRBJ2-1; 14 nucleotides line up with TRBD2. V was clipped by 6 bases and J by 0 bases; unmatched bases: 4. This CDR3 is 17 amino acids long. Germline assignment: CDR1 ENHRY and CDR2 SYGVKD. This CDR3 is CAISKGTSGSSYNEQFF. In DNA form, the CDR3 reads TGTGCCATCAGCAAAGGGACTAGCGGGAGCTCCTACAATGAGCAGTTCTTC.

Details on this clone: One junction end does not reproduce the germline sequence, and a read error may be involved. CDR3 in DNA: TGTGCCAGCAGTTACTCGACAGGTTATCATTTT. Its protein is CASSYSTGYHF. The V call is TRBV6-5, the J call TRBJ1-1, with D possibly TRBD1 on 6 matching bases. This CDR3 region has 11 residues. Germline V gives CDR1 MNHEY, CDR2 SVGAGI.

V usage is TRBV2 and J usage is TRBJ2-1; D is undetermined. The V gene's germline CDR1 is SNHLY and CDR2 FYNNEI. The CDR3 extends over 11 amino acids. Trimming took 8 bases from V and 7 from J, leaving 9 bases between them. In DNA, the CDR3 is TGTGCCAGCGGGAAACTAAATGAGCAGTTCTTC. Protein sequence: CASGKLNEQFF.

The chain combines TRBV3-1 (or the pseudogene TRBV3-2) with TRBJ2-3; TRBD2 matches 10 bases. CDR1 is LGHDT and CDR2 is YNNKEL in the germline V gene (reference sequence). The CDR3 spans 16 residues. V dropped 4 bases and J dropped 6; count of bases not matched to a gene: 10. The DNA of the CDR3 is TGTGCCAGCAGCCTCGTGAGCGGGGGGGCGGGTGATACGCAGTATTTT. Amino acid sequence: CASSLVSGGAGDTQYF.